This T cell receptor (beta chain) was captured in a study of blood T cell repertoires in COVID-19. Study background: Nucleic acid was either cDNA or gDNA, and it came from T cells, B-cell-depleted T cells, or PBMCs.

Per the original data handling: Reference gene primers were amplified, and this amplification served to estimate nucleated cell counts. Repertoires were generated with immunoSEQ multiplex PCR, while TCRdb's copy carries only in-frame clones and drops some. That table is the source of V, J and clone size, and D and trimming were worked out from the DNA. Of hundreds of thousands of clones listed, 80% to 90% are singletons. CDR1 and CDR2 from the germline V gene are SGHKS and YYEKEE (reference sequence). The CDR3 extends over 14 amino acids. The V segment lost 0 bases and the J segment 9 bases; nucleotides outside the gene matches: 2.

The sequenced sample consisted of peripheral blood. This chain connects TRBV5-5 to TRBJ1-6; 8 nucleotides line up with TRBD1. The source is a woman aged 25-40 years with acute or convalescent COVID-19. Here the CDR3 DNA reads TGTGCCAGCAGCTTGGATGACAGGGGTTCACCCCTCCACTTT. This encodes CASSLDDRGSPLHF.